This T cell receptor beta chain was sequenced for a study of blood T cell repertoires in COVID-19. Across the whole study: COVID-19 samples, acute and convalescent, were from the United States, Italy and Spain.

Original methodology: Counts of nucleated cells, estimated from reference gene primer amplification, were obtained. The method was immunoSEQ multiplex PCR; TCRdb's version includes in-frame clones alone and lacks a portion of them. Clonal size and the V and J genes are those of that table, whereas D and trimming came from the DNA. Of 220,000 or so clones detected, 90% appear once; the ten largest clones hold more than 12%. Adults between about 18 and 89 years of age took part from 20 to 25 US areas. Those designated as exposed participants met a COVID-19 case within 2 weeks before study entry. This clone was seen once. The CDR3 sequence is 13 residues long. Trimming cost V 9 bases and J 5 bases; bases outside gene matches: 9. Germline CDR1 and CDR2: SNHLY and FYNNEI.

The chain is built from TRBV2 and TRBJ2-5; TRBD2 matches 7 bases. The source of this sequence is a man aged 30 to 45 who had been exposed to COVID-19. Sample: PBMCs or T cells enriched from blood (not recorded which). The DNA for the CDR3 is TGTGCCAGAGAAAAAGCGGGGATGGAGACCCAGTACTTC. It is translated as CAREKAGMETQYF.